This T cell receptor (beta chain) was identified in a study of T-cell reconstitution after alpha-beta-depleted transplantation in children. Losses at the gene ends were 3 bases for V and 2 bases for J; bases not matched to a gene: 8. CDR3 length: 17 residues. From germline, CDR1 is MDHEN and CDR2 SYDVKM. This clonotype has only a few counts. As it was prepared, the TCRbeta library received unique molecular identifiers. One entry per CDR3 protein results from TCRdb running MiXCR on the PCR reads. Of hundreds of thousands of distinct CDR3 sequences listed, 16% are singletons. The sequencing here drew on PBMCs from the stem cell graft donor, taken from the stem cell graft. The source of this sequence is a human donor who donated a stem cell graft to a child with acute myeloid leukemia. The chain has TRBV28 and TRBJ2-4; TRBD2 aligns across 9 bases. CDR3 DNA: TGTGCCAGCAGTTTGGCTAGCGGGGTTCTCTCCAAAAACATTCAGTACTTC. Protein sequence: CASSLASGVLSKNIQYF. Looking up the rest from reference TRBV28 and TRBJ2-4 gives the full variable domain: DVKVTQSSRYLVKRTGEKVFLECVQDMDHENMFWYRQDPGLGLRLIYFSYDVKMKEKGDIPEGYSVSREKKERFSLILESASTNQTSMYLCASSLASGVLSKNIQYFGAGTRLSVL.